The rows below give T cell receptor beta chains drawn from one sample of a study of graft-versus-host responses after intestinal transplantation. Produced via immunoSEQ multiplex PCR; TCRdb's table is partial and in-frame only. The sample consists of approximately 120,000 clones, around 94% of them appearing once. These receptors have no identified antigens. Sequenced material: unstimulated CD4+ T cells sorted from spleen or lymph node cells, taken before intestinal transplant. The source is a human donor who received an intestinal transplant. The CDR3 runs from the conserved cysteine through the conserved F or W. The D gene is left open where the match is weak. Clone sizes are given selectively: once, few, many, or a class where the clone is expanded.

>NA|NA|TRBJ1-1|TRBV4-1
CASSQESRAEAFF
TGCGCCAGCAGCCAAGAGAGTAGGGCTGAAGCTTTCTTT
>NA|NA|TRBJ2-5|TRBV4-1
CASSQGRGGETQYF
TGCGCCAGCAGCCAGGGGCGGGGCGGGGAGACCCAGTACTTC
>once|NA|TRBJ2-2|TRBV9
CASRQNPNTGELFF
TGTGCCAGCAGACAGAATCCGAACACCGGGGAGCTGTTTTTT
>NA|NA|TRBJ1-6|TRBV18
CASSPATNNSPLHF
TGTGCCAGCTCACCGGCAACAAATAATTCACCCCTCCACTTT
>NA|TRBD1|TRBJ1-1|TRBV4-1
CASSQWTGKNTEAFF
TGCGCCAGCAGCCAGTGGACAGGCAAGAACACTGAAGCTTTCTTT
>NA|TRBD1|TRBJ1-2|TRBV5-4
CASSLSGGYGYTF
TGTGCCAGCAGCTTGTCAGGGGGGTATGGCTACACCTTC
>NA|NA|TRBJ1-5|TRBV11-2
CASSQRGDQPQHF
TGTGCCAGCAGCCAACGGGGAGATCAGCCCCAGCATTTT
>NA|TRBD1|TRBJ2-7|TRBV10-3
CATKGANYEQYF
TGTGCCACGAAGGGGGCAAACTACGAGCAGTACTTC
>NA|NA|TRBJ2-5|TRBV5-5
CASSLLTERLQETQYF
TGTGCCAGCAGCTTGCTGACAGAGCGTCTTCAAGAGACCCAGTACTTC
>once|TRBD2|TRBJ2-7|TRBV10-3
CAISELAGNTYEQYF
TGTGCCATCAGTGAGTTAGCGGGGAACACCTACGAGCAGTACTTC
>once|NA|TRBJ2-2|TRBV2
CASTWDSIAGELFF
TGTGCCAGCACCTGGGATTCTATTGCCGGGGAGCTGTTTTTT
>NA|TRBD1|TRBJ2-1|TRBV7-2
CASSSRDRGYEQFF
TGTGCCAGCAGCTCCCGGGACAGGGGCTATGAGCAGTTCTTC
>NA|NA|TRBJ2-1|TRBV18
CASSPPGRDEQFF
TGTGCCAGCTCACCGCCAGGGCGTGATGAGCAGTTCTTC
>NA|NA|TRBJ1-5|TRBV6-1
CAPRENQPQHF
TGTGCCCCCCGAGAGAATCAGCCCCAGCATTTT
>NA|TRBD1|TRBJ2-5|TRBV5-6
CASSLTGGQETQYF
TGTGCCAGCAGCTTGACAGGGGGTCAAGAGACCCAGTACTTC
>once|NA|TRBJ2-1|TRBV10-3
CAISGTSYNEQFF
TGTGCCATCAGCGGGACTTCTTACAATGAGCAGTTCTTC
>NA|NA|TRBJ1-2|TRBV7-9
CASSGSVGDYGYTF
TGTGCCAGCAGCGGTAGTGTGGGGGACTATGGCTACACCTTC
>once|NA|TRBJ2-2|TRBV19
CASSIDRWARTGFMVGELFF
TGTGCCAGTAGTATTGATAGGTGGGCAAGAACAGGGTTCATGGTCGGGGAGCTGTTTTTT
>NA|TRBD1|TRBJ1-2|TRBV5-4
CASSFTGGYGYTF
TGTGCCAGCAGCTTCACAGGGGGCTATGGCTACACCTTC
>NA|NA|TRBJ1-1|TRBV11-2
CASAGVTEAFF
TGTGCCAGCGCCGGGGTCACCGAAGCTTTCTTT
>NA|NA|TRBJ1-1|TRBV6-1
CAIASERPRTEAFF
TGTGCCATCGCGTCAGAGCGGCCAAGGACTGAAGCTTTCTTT
>once|TRBD1|TRBJ2-3|TRBV5-4
CASSFRGKSPDGNTQYF
TGTGCCAGCAGCTTCAGGGGGAAGTCCCCCGATGGAAATACGCAGTATTTT
>NA|NA|TRBJ2-1|TRBV4-2
CASSQDGLSYNEQFF
TGTGCCAGCAGCCAAGATGGCCTTTCCTACAATGAGCAGTTCTTC
>NA|NA|TRBJ1-1|TRBV5-4
CASSFRNTEAFF
TGTGCCAGCAGCTTCAGGAACACTGAAGCTTTCTTT
>NA|TRBD2|TRBJ2-3|TRBV9
CASSVALAGGTDTQYF
TGTGCCAGCAGCGTAGCACTAGCGGGGGGGACAGATACGCAGTATTTT
>NA|TRBD1|TRBJ2-7|TRBV11-2
CASSRGTGPTGQYF
TGTGCCAGCAGCCGGGGGACAGGCCCTACGGGTCAGTACTTC
>NA|NA|TRBJ2-4|TRBV6-5
CASSPDRPNDIQYF
TGTGCCAGCAGTCCGGACCGCCCCAACGACATTCAGTACTTC
>NA|TRBD2|TRBJ2-7|TRBV18
CASSGTSGYEQYF
TGTGCCAGCTCCGGGACTAGCGGTTACGAGCAGTACTTC
>few|NA|TRBJ2-2|TRBV18
CASSPDRNTGELFF
TGTGCCAGCTCTCCCGACAGGAACACCGGGGAGCTGTTTTTT
>NA|TRBD2|TRBJ2-3|TRBV9
CASSVTRGGNRAVGTDTQYF
TGTGCCAGCAGCGTAACCCGGGGGGGGAACAGGGCGGTGGGGACAGATACGCAGTATTTT